The 9 T cell receptor beta chains given below trace back to one sample, sequenced in a study of blood T cells in healthy people across ages (dated by TCRdb to between 2014 and 2017). Library creation used 5' RACE. Instrument used: Illumina HiSeq 2500. A second PCR of 7 to 11 cycles was performed with a sample-barcoded 5' primer and a J-beta primer mix. TCRdb trimmed the raw reads at Q25, called clones with MiXCR and kept productive beta chains. CDR3 protein sequences are deduplicated, and each keeps its most common genes and DNA. For this sample there are fewer than 2,000,000 distinct CDR3 sequences; 34% appear just once. The top ten clonotypes cover over 9% of the sample. Sample: blood. Receptors were obtained from a woman under 40 in good health.

This clonotype appeared a few times. The V gene is TRBV10-3, the J gene TRBJ2-1, with TRBD2 as a possible D gene (5 bases). This CDR3 is built from 16 residues. Germline CDR1 is ENHRY and CDR2 is SYGVKD. V lost 4 bases to trimming and J lost 2 bases, with 15 bases between them. The CDR3 protein is CAISGHRLTAYNEQFF. The CDR3 DNA reads as TGTGCCATCAGTGGCCATCGACTAACGGCCTACAATGAGCAGTTCTTC.

A remark on this clonotype: An end of the junction does not agree with germline; a read error may underlie this. The chain couples TRBV11-1 to TRBJ2-1; 7 nucleotides agree with TRBD1. Germline values: CDR1 SGHAT, CDR2 FQDESV (reference sequence). This CDR3 is built from 15 residues. The chain's CDR3 is CASCLADRAAYEQFF. Here the CDR3 DNA reads TGTGCCAGCTGCTTAGCAGACAGGGCCGCGTATGAGCAGTTCTTC.

The chain is built from TRBV20-1 and TRBJ1-4, with TRBD1 as a possible D gene (5 bases). Trimming took off 6 bases at V and 0 bases at J, with 14 bases between the two ends. The CDR3 is 15 residues long. The germline CDR1 and CDR2 sequences are DFQATT and SNEGSKA (reference sequence). CDR3 DNA: TGCAGTGCAAATACAGGAGGAACAACTAATGAAAAACTGTTTTTT. It yields the protein CSANTGGTTNEKLFF.

For this clonotype: Its ends do not fully match the called genes, so a read error is possible. The CDR3 nucleotides read TGTGCCGGCAGCGCTAGACCCGGACAGGGTTCTGGCTACACCTTC. Protein: CAGSARPGQGSGYTF. V is TRBV9 and J is TRBJ1-2, with 8 bases that match TRBD1. The CDR3 totals 15 residues. Germline V CDR1 and CDR2: SGDLS, YYNGEE.

The sample holds a few counts of this clonotype. The J gene is TRBJ2-1, the V gene TRBV7-3, with 13 nucleotides matching TRBD2. Per the germline V gene, CDR1 is SGHTA and CDR2 is FQGTGA. This CDR3 contains 18 residues. Unmatched junction bases numbered 15, after V lost 6 bases and J lost 7 bases. The CDR3 is CASRPTGTSGVGKNEQFF. In DNA form, the CDR3 reads TGTGCCAGCAGGCCCACCGGGACTAGCGGGGTTGGTAAAAATGAGCAGTTCTTC.

The chain is built from TRBV7-9 and TRBJ2-5, with D perhaps matching TRBD1 (5 bases). This CDR3 has 17 residues. Trimming shortened V by 1 base and J by 4 bases, and 19 bases separated the two germline ends. Germline V gene data show CDR1 as SEHNR and CDR2 as FQNEAQ (reference sequence). Here the CDR3 reads CASSLGGYPKGRETQYF. The CDR3, as DNA: TGTGCCAGCAGCTTAGGGGGCTACCCGAAAGGTAGAGAGACCCAGTACTTC.

V gene TRBV5-8 combines with J gene TRBJ2-7; TRBD2 aligns across 10 bases. Germline loops: CDR1 SGHTS, CDR2 YDEGEE. Trimming at V came to 1 base and at J to 2 bases, leaving 9 bases not matched to a gene. The CDR3 is 17 amino acids. CDR3 protein: CASSLNPPSGGTYEQYF. CDR3 DNA: TGTGCCAGCAGCTTGAACCCCCCTAGCGGGGGTACCTACGAGCAGTACTTC.

This sequence joins TRBV7-3 and TRBJ1-1; 8 positions agree with TRBD1. The ends lost 3 bases at V and 6 bases at J; junction bases unmatched: 3. The CDR3 is made up of 13 amino acids. CDR1 and CDR2 from the germline V gene are SGHTA and FQGTGA. The CDR3 region is CASSFQQGAEAFF. The CDR3 bases are TGTGCCAGCAGCTTCCAACAGGGGGCTGAAGCTTTCTTT.

Concerning this clonotype itself: One end of the junction does not line up with germline, which may come from a read error. The chain combines TRBV4-2 with TRBJ2-1; 14 nucleotides agree with TRBD2. Germline V CDR1 and CDR2: LGHNA, YNFKEQ. CDR3 length equals 16 residues. The CDR3 spells CTSSWTSGGSSNEQFF. DNA of the CDR3: TGTACCAGCAGCTGGACTAGCGGGGGGTCGTCTAATGAGCAGTTCTTC.